The clone carrying this T cell receptor beta chain showed up many times. Its antigen is still unknown. This sample is drawn from a study of human T cells and chemical hapten exposure. In the study overall: Patch tests applied 0.01% DPC to the upper back and were scored after 6 days. Findings of the study overall: Donors' alopecia may make their immune response differ from healthy people's. Significantly greater numbers of large CDR3 similarity clusters came from expanded TCRs than from controls.

Per germline, CDR1 LNHDA and CDR2 SQIVND (reference sequence). The CDR3 sequence is 16 residues long. V lost 0 bases to trimming and J lost 1 base; unmatched junction nucleotides: 2. As to time point: pre-sensitization, week 0. Treatment noted: therapeutic diphenylcyclopropenone sensitization with weekly scalp DPC. The template was total RNA from unfractionated whole blood. TCRdb called the RACE reads again in MiXCR, with one record for every CDR3 protein. The sample carries approximately 100,000 distinct CDR3 sequences, 10% to 15% recorded once. This sequence originates from a woman aged 45-65 years with alopecia areata. Some clones in this sample may be carry-over from other donors' samples. The sample here was whole blood, taken in connection with sensitization to the hapten diphenylcyclopropenone (DPC). The chain carries TRBV19 and TRBJ2-1; 8 nucleotides align to TRBD1. In DNA, the CDR3 is TGTGCCAGTAGTATAGAGGGACAGGCTTCCTACAATGAGCAGTTCTTC. It specifies CASSIEGQASYNEQFF. The full variable domain, rest sourced from reference TRBV19 and TRBJ2-1, is DGGITQSPKYLFRKEGQNVTLSCEQNLNHDAMYWYRQDPGQGLRLIYYSQIVNDFQKGDIAEGYSVSREKKESFPLTVTSAQKNPTAFYLCASSIEGQASYNEQFFGPGTRLTVL.